The TCR beta chain described here comes from a study of tissue T cells after allogeneic stem cell transplantation. As to time point: mouse harvest day 7 after allogeneic transplant. Each mouse received 10^7 T-cell-depleted marrow cells plus 10^6 splenic CD5+ T cells by tail vein. The V segment lost 6 bases and the J segment 4 bases; nucleotides outside the gene matches: 4. Per germline, CDR1 SNHLY and CDR2 FYNGKV (reference sequence). The CDR3 runs to 14 residues. Survey-depth TCRbeta CDR3 sequencing reported V/J genes and productive frequencies. Method: immunoSEQ multiplex PCR; TCRdb's copy keeps in-frame clones and lacks some. The sample shows some 6,000 clones, 42% of them seen only once. Worth noting for this clone: The genes are named according to mouse. The read finishes 1 residue shy of the CDR3 end, and the germline J gene is used to complete it.

This receptor was taken from a female BALB/c mouse given C57BL/6 T cells with graft-versus-host disease after an allogeneic hematopoietic cell transplant. This chain uses TRBV3 with TRBJ2-4; TRBD2 matches at 10 bases. Sequenced material: skin. The CDR3 loop is CASRHGLGENTLYF. The DNA read from the CDR3 is TGTGCCAGCAGACACGGACTGGGGGAAAACACCTTGTAC.